This T cell receptor (beta chain) stems from a study of blood T cell repertoires in COVID-19. Overall study context: In each case, the material was cDNA or gDNA derived from T cells, B-cell-depleted T cells, or PBMCs.

V was trimmed by 6 bases and J by 3 bases, leaving 9 bases between them. The CDR3 extends over 13 amino acids. CDR1 is MDHEN, CDR2 SYDVKM, per germline. Sequencing used immunoSEQ multiplex PCR; TCRdb keeps in-frame clones, though not all of them. The data hold 450,000 to 500,000 clones, with approximately 85% observed a single time. The chain couples TRBV28 to TRBJ1-3; D is unresolved. The sample comprised peripheral blood. The sequence was collected from a human donor in a cohort sampled during active COVID-19. CDR3 nucleotides: TGTGCCAGCAGCACTCCAAATGGAAACACCATATATTTT. Translating gives CASSTPNGNTIYF.